This T cell receptor (beta chain) originates from a study of blood T cell repertoires in COVID-19. Study information: All recovered Cohort 3 donors got two negative PCRs, got clearance, or saw symptom resolution.

Cohort allocation depended upon clinical history that participants reported. The CDR3 consists of 15 residues. V lost 0 bases, J lost 5 bases, and 14 bases lay in between. From germline, CDR1 is SGDLS and CDR2 YYNGEE. Libraries were prepared by immunoSEQ multiplex PCR; TCRdb keeps only in-frame clonotypes and omits some of them. This sample has about 280,000 clones, with 70% to 90% found just once. The TCR comes from a woman in her sixties in a cohort exposed to, infected with or recovered from COVID-19 (not recorded which). The chain carries TRBV9 and TRBJ1-1; perhaps TRBD1 as D (5 bases). The sequenced sample was PBMCs or T cells enriched from blood (not recorded which). CDR3 sequence (DNA): TGTGCCAGCAGCGTAGGCTCCGGGGGTGCGACTGAAGCTTTCTTT. Its protein product is CASSVGSGGATEAFF.